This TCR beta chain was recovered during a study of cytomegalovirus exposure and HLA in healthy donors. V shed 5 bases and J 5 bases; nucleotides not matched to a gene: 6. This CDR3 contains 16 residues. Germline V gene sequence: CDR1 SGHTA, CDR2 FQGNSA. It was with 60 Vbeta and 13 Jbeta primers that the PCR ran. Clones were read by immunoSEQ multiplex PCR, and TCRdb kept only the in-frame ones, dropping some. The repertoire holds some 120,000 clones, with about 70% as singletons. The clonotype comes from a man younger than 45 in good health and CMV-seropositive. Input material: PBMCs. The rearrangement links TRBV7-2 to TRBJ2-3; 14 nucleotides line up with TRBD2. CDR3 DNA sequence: TGTGCCAGCAGCCCGGGACTAGCGGGAGCTGAAGATACGCAGTATTTT. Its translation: CASSPGLAGAEDTQYF.